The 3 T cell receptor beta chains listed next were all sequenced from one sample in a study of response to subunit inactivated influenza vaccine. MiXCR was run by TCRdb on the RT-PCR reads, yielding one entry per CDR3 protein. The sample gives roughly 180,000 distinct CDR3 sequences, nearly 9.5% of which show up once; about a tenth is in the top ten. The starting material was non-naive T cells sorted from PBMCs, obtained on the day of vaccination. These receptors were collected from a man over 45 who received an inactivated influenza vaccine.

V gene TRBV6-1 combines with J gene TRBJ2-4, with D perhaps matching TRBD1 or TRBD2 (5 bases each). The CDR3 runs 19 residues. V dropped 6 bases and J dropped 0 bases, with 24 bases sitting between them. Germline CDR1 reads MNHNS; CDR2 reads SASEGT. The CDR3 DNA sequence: TGTGCCAGCAGGCCCGGGGCTCCTGGAGTACGATTAGCCAAAAACATTCAGTACTTC. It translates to CASRPGAPGVRLAKNIQYF.

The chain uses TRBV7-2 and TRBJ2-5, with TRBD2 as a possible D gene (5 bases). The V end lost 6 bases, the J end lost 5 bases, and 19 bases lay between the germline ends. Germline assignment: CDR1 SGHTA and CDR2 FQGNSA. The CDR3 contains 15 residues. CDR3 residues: CASRPGSVRAETQYF. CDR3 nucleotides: TGTGCCAGCAGACCGGGGTCCGTCCGGGCCGAGACCCAGTACTTC.

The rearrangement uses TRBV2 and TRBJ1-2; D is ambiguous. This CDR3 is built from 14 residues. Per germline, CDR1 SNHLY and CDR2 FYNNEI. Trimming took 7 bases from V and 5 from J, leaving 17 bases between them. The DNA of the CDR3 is TGTGCCAGCACCCCTGGAGAGGGTGGTTATGGCTACACCTTC. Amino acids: CASTPGEGGYGYTF.